This T cell receptor beta chain derives from a study of blood T cell repertoires in COVID-19. Study context: Acute-phase and convalescent COVID-19 samples originated in the United States, Italy and Spain.

Patients in Seattle were enrolled during active infection, then followed longitudinally. J gave up 4 bases and V 4 bases, and 7 bases lay outside the gene matches. CDR1 SGHRS and CDR2 YFSETQ come from the germline V gene. This CDR3 region has 15 residues. In the original analysis: Nucleated cell counts were estimated from reference gene primer amplification. Measured with immunoSEQ multiplex PCR; TCRdb has only the in-frame clones, and not every one. For V, J and clone size, that table is used; D and trimming come from the DNA. The sample has some 290,000 clones; about nine tenths are singletons. This receptor was taken from a woman aged 25 to 45 with COVID-19, enrolled during active disease. V is TRBV5-1 and J is TRBJ2-1; TRBD2 aligns across 8 bases. Sequenced material: peripheral blood. The CDR3 DNA is TGCGCCAGCAGCCTTACTAGCGGACTTTACAATGAGCAGTTCTTC. Encoded protein: CASSLTSGLYNEQFF.